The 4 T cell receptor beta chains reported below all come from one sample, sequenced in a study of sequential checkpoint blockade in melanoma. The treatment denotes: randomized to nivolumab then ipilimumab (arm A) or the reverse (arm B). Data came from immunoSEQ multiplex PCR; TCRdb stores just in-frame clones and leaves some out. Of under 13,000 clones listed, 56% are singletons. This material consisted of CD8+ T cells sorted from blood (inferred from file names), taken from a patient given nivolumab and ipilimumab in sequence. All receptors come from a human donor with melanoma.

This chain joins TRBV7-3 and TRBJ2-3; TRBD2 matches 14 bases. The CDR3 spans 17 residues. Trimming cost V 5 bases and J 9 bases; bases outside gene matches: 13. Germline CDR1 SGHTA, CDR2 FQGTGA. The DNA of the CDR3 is TGTGCCAGCAGCCCAAGGGGGGGACTAGCGGGAGCGGACACGCAGTATTTT. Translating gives CASSPRGGLAGADTQYF. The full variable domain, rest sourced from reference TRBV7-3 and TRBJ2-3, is GAGVSQTPSNKVTEKGKYVELRCDPISGHTALYWYRQSLGQGPEFLIYFQGTGAADDSGLPNDRFFAVRPEGSVSTLKIQRTERGDSAVYLCASSPRGGLAGADTQYFGPGTRLTVL.

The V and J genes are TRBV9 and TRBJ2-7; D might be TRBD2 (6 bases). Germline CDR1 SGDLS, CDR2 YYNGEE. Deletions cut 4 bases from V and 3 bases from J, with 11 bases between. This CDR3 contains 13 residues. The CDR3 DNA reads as TGTGCCAGCAGCCCTTCCGGGGGCTACGAGCAGTACTTC. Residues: CASSPSGGYEQYF. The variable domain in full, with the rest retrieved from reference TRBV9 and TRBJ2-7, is DSGVTQTPKHLITATGQRVTLRCSPRSGDLSVYWYQQSLDQGLQFLIQYYNGEERAKGNILERFSAQQFPDLHSELNLSSLELGDSALYFCASSPSGGYEQYFGPGTRLTVT.

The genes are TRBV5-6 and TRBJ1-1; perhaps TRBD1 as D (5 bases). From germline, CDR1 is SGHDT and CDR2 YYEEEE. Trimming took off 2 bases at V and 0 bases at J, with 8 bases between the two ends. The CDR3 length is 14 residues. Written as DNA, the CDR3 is TGTGCCAGCAGCTTCACAGGCATGAACACTGAAGCTTTCTTT. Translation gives CASSFTGMNTEAFF.

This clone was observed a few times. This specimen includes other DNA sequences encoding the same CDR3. The CDR3 here is CASSWGQGSDTQYF. The CDR3 nucleotides are TGTGCCAGCAGCTGGGGACAGGGGTCAGATACGCAGTATTTT. This chain joins TRBV5-4 and TRBJ2-3; 10 nucleotides agree with TRBD1. This CDR3 is 14 amino acids long. The J segment lost 4 bases and the V segment lost 3 bases, leaving 2 bases of the junction unmatched. Per germline, CDR1 SGHNT and CDR2 YYREEE (reference sequence). Full variable domain (missing parts from reference TRBV5-4 and TRBJ2-3): ETGVTQSPTHLIKTRGQQVTLRCSSQSGHNTVSWYQQALGQGPQFIFQYYREEENGRGNFPPRFSGLQFPNYSSELNVNALELDDSALYLCASSWGQGSDTQYFGPGTRLTVL.